The sequence of this T cell receptor (beta chain) was determined in a study of graft-versus-host responses after intestinal transplantation. Study-level results: Early after transplant, HvG declines were associated with peak levels of circulating GvH clones. The presence of high graft-versus-host to host-versus-graft clonal ratios in allografts characterized patients with graft-donor T cell macrochimerism.

Remarks on this clone: Its target is unknown.

The germline CDR1 and CDR2 sequences are MNHNS and SASEGT. This CDR3 has 13 amino acids. After removal of 4 bases from V and 2 bases from J, the junction contained 1 base not matched to a gene. Sequenced by immunoSEQ multiplex PCR; TCRdb stores in-frame clones only, minus some. The sample yields about 130,000 clones, 85% to 95% seen once. The V call is TRBV6-1, the J call TRBJ1-2; 7 bases align to TRBD1. The sequence was obtained from a human donor who received an intestinal transplant. The sequenced sample was unstimulated CD4+ T cells sorted from spleen or lymph node cells, obtained before intestinal transplant. CDR3 coding DNA: TGTGCCAGCAGTGCAGGGGGAAACTATGGCTACACCTTC. Amino acid sequence: CASSAGGNYGYTF.